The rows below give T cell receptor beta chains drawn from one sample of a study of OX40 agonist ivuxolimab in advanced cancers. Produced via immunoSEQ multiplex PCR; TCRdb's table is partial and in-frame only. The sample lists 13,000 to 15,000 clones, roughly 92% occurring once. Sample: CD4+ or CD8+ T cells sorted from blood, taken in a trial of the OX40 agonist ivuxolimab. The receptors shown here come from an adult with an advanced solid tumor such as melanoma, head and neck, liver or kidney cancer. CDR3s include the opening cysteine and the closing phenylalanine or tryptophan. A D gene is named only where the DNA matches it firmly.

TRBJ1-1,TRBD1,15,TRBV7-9,CASSINRGLNTEAFF
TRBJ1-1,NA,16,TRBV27,CASSPAGAFMNTEAFF
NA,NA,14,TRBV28,CASSYQGSSYEQYF
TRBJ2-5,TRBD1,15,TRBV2,CASSDTPGTGEGQYF
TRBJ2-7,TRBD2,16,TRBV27,CASSTVAGGPSYEQYF
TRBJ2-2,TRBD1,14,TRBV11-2,CASPGTGVTGELFF
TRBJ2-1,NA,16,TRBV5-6,CASSLVELSRMNEQFF
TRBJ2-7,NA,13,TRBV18,CASSPSSSYEQYF
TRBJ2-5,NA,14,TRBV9,CASSVDGFGETQYF
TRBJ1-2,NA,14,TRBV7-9,CASSLSGGVHGYTF
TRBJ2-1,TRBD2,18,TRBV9,CASSVGAGPFPSYNEQFF
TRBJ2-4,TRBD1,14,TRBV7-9,CASSWDRQKNIQYF
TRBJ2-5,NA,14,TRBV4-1,CASSQEGSQETQYF
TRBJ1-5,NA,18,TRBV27,CASSPLGDRRYSNQPQHF
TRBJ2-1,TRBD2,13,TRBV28,CASSTSGISEQFF
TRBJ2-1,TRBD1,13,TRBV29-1,CSVERQGPNEQFF
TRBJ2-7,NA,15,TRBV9,CASSVGWGYPYEQYF
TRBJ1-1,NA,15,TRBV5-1,CASSLVGGDGAEAFF
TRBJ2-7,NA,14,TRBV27,CASSNLQGVGEQYF
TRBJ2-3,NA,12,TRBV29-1,CSVEFSEDTQYF
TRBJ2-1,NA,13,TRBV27,CASSLTDYNEQFF
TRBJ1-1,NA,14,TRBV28,CASSLYIENTEAFF